This T cell receptor beta chain was retrieved from a study of cytomegalovirus exposure and HLA in healthy donors. Study observations and caveats: While the bulk of TCR sequences proved rare, some public TCRs turned up in many donors. HLA alleles showed associations with 16,951 TCR beta sequences in a later analysis, at a 0.05 false discovery rate. Accounts indicate the classifier identified cytomegalovirus status with strong specificity and sensitivity.

Comment on this clone: As yet, its antigen is unknown.

Vbeta (60) and Jbeta (13) primers were used in the PCR. Produced via immunoSEQ multiplex PCR; TCRdb's table is partial and in-frame only. The top ten clones hold about 3.1% of a sample with roughly 57,000 clones, 82% of them seen once. The ends were cut back, 4 bases at V and 4 bases at J, with 8 bases in the middle. CDR1 and CDR2 (germline): MDHEN, SYDVKM. The CDR3 has 12 amino acids. The V gene is TRBV28, the J gene TRBJ2-7; D possibly corresponds to TRBD1 (5 bases). Input material: PBMCs. The TCR was taken from a man over 45 in good health and CMV-seronegative. CDR3 in DNA: TGTGCCAGCAGTTCACAGGCTTACGAGCAGTACTTC. Its translation is CASSSQAYEQYF.